These T cell receptor beta chains were read from a single sample in a study of shared clonotypes between healthy human individuals. Sequencing used immunoSEQ multiplex PCR; TCRdb keeps in-frame clones, though not all of them. The sample yields more than 2,000,000 clones, about 92% seen once. The sequencing sample was made of naive CD4+ T cells sorted from blood. These receptors all stem from a man aged 18-30 years in good health. The CDR3 runs from the conserved cysteine through the conserved F or W. D genes are given only for firm matches. Clone size appears in some rows only: once, few, many, or a class for an expanded clone.

v_gene: TRBV11-2
d_gene: -
abundance: once
j_gene: TRBJ1-5
CDR3nt: TGTGCCAGCAGCTTGGGGGTCGGGGGCAATCAGCCCCAGCATTTT
CDR3aa: CASSLGVGGNQPQHF

v_gene: TRBV27
d_gene: -
abundance: few
j_gene: TRBJ1-6
CDR3nt: TGTGCCAGCAGTGGGAACGGGAATTCACCCCTCCACTTT
CDR3aa: CASSGNGNSPLHF

v_gene: TRBV7-2
d_gene: -
abundance: once
j_gene: TRBJ2-5
CDR3nt: TGTGCCAGCAGCTTAGCCCCCTTGCGAGCAGAGACCCAGTACTTC
CDR3aa: CASSLAPLRAETQYF

v_gene: TRBV2
d_gene: -
abundance: -
j_gene: TRBJ2-7
CDR3nt: TGTGCCAGCAGTGAATCTCCAGGGATGGACGAGCAGTACTTC
CDR3aa: CASSESPGMDEQYF

v_gene: TRBV25-1
d_gene: TRBD2
abundance: -
j_gene: TRBJ2-7
CDR3nt: TGTGCCAGCAGGGGGACTAGCGGGATGGGCGAGCAGTACTTC
CDR3aa: CASRGTSGMGEQYF

v_gene: TRBV2
d_gene: -
abundance: once
j_gene: TRBJ2-5
CDR3nt: TGTGCCAGCAGCATAGAGAGGGAGACCCAGTACTTC
CDR3aa: CASSIERETQYF

v_gene: TRBV21-1
d_gene: -
abundance: -
j_gene: TRBJ1-5
CDR3nt: TGTGCCAGCAGCAAAGTCGGGGCTACAGATAGCAATCAGCCCCAGCATTTT
CDR3aa: CASSKVGATDSNQPQHF

v_gene: TRBV13
d_gene: TRBD2
abundance: -
j_gene: TRBJ2-7
CDR3nt: TGTGCCAGCAGCCAAACCCGCACGGGACTAGCGGGAGGGCCCTCCTACGAGCAGTACTTC
CDR3aa: CASSQTRTGLAGGPSYEQYF

v_gene: TRBV2
d_gene: -
abundance: -
j_gene: TRBJ2-2
CDR3nt: TGTGCCAGCAGGTCCAGGGGAGGGAACACCGGGGAGCTGTTTTTT
CDR3aa: CASRSRGGNTGELFF

v_gene: TRBV6-1
d_gene: -
abundance: -
j_gene: TRBJ1-3
CDR3nt: TGTGCCAGCAGTGACCAGGCCTCTGGAAACACCATATATTTT
CDR3aa: CASSDQASGNTIYF

v_gene: TRBV21-1
d_gene: -
abundance: -
j_gene: TRBJ2-7
CDR3nt: TGTGCCAGCAGGCCGGGCAGGGGACGGACTAGGTGCGGCTACGAGCAGTACTTC
CDR3aa: CASRPGRGRTRCGYEQYF

v_gene: TRBV18
d_gene: -
abundance: -
j_gene: TRBJ1-5
CDR3nt: TGTGCCAGCTCATTGGCGGAGAGCAATCAGCCCCAGCATTTT
CDR3aa: CASSLAESNQPQHF

v_gene: TRBV28
d_gene: -
abundance: -
j_gene: TRBJ2-2
CDR3nt: TGTGCCAGCAGTTTAGCGATGAAGGCCGGGGAGCTGTTTTTT
CDR3aa: CASSLAMKAGELFF

v_gene: TRBV5-4
d_gene: TRBD2
abundance: -
j_gene: TRBJ2-3
CDR3nt: TGTGCCAGCAGCAAGGGACTAGCCGTAGATACGCAGTATTTT
CDR3aa: CASSKGLAVDTQYF

v_gene: TRBV7-2
d_gene: -
abundance: -
j_gene: TRBJ2-1
CDR3nt: TGTGCCAGCAGCTACGGGGAGGTGGGGGAGCAGTTCTTC
CDR3aa: CASSYGEVGEQFF

v_gene: TRBV10-3
d_gene: -
abundance: -
j_gene: TRBJ2-2
CDR3nt: TGTGCCATCAGTGAGTCAACAGGCACCGGAGAGCTGTTTTTT
CDR3aa: CAISESTGTGELFF

v_gene: TRBV7-2
d_gene: TRBD2
abundance: -
j_gene: TRBJ2-7
CDR3nt: TGTGCCAGCAGCATTCGCTCGGGGGGGGTCTTGGGCTCCTACGAGCAGTACTTC
CDR3aa: CASSIRSGGVLGSYEQYF

v_gene: TRBV7-9
d_gene: -
abundance: -
j_gene: TRBJ1-1
CDR3nt: TGTGCCAGCAGCCCCACCCCCGGGCTCGATCACACTGAAGCTTTCTTT
CDR3aa: CASSPTPGLDHTEAFF

v_gene: TRBV18
d_gene: TRBD1
abundance: -
j_gene: TRBJ1-2
CDR3nt: TGTGCCAGCTCCCTGGACAGGGGGAGGGACTATGGCTACACCTTC
CDR3aa: CASSLDRGRDYGYTF

v_gene: TRBV27
d_gene: TRBD2
abundance: -
j_gene: TRBJ2-1
CDR3nt: TGTGCCAGCAGTTTGGGTCCTAGCGGGGGGACAACTGAGCAGTTCTTC
CDR3aa: CASSLGPSGGTTEQFF

v_gene: TRBV7-2
d_gene: TRBD2
abundance: -
j_gene: TRBJ2-7
CDR3nt: TGTGCCAGCAGCCCGAGGGGACTAGCGGGTGCTTTCGAGCAGTACTTC
CDR3aa: CASSPRGLAGAFEQYF

v_gene: TRBV5-4
d_gene: -
abundance: -
j_gene: TRBJ2-5
CDR3nt: TGTGCCAGCAGCCAGTCCGGGACATACCAAGAGACCCAGTACTTC
CDR3aa: CASSQSGTYQETQYF

v_gene: TRBV28
d_gene: -
abundance: -
j_gene: TRBJ2-7
CDR3nt: TGTGCCAGCAGCGCATTAGGGAGTTCCTACGAGCAGTACTTC
CDR3aa: CASSALGSSYEQYF

v_gene: TRBV5-1
d_gene: -
abundance: few
j_gene: TRBJ2-1
CDR3nt: TGCGCCAGCAGTATCAGGTTCCCCTGGGACAATGAGCAGTTCTTC
CDR3aa: CASSIRFPWDNEQFF

v_gene: TRBV4-3
d_gene: -
abundance: -
j_gene: TRBJ1-3
CDR3nt: TGCGCCAGCAGCCAAGTTTCCTTCTCTGGAAACACCATATATTTT
CDR3aa: CASSQVSFSGNTIYF

v_gene: TRBV10-3
d_gene: -
abundance: -
j_gene: TRBJ2-1
CDR3nt: TGTGCCATCAGTGAGTCGCGGGGCAATGAGCAGTTCTTC
CDR3aa: CAISESRGNEQFF

v_gene: TRBV30
d_gene: -
abundance: -
j_gene: TRBJ2-1
CDR3nt: TGCGCCTGGAGTGTACAGGCGGGGAGTGAGCAGTTCTTC
CDR3aa: CAWSVQAGSEQFF

v_gene: TRBV4-1
d_gene: -
abundance: -
j_gene: TRBJ2-3
CDR3nt: TGCGCCAGCAGCCAAGTCCCTAGCACAGATACGCAGTATTTT
CDR3aa: CASSQVPSTDTQYF

v_gene: TRBV9
d_gene: -
abundance: -
j_gene: TRBJ1-2
CDR3nt: TGTGCCAGCAGCGGACCGGGGAATGGCTACACCTTC
CDR3aa: CASSGPGNGYTF

v_gene: TRBV7-3
d_gene: -
abundance: -
j_gene: TRBJ2-5
CDR3nt: TGTGCCAGCAGCCGAGGGTTCAAGGGAGAGACCCAGTACTTC
CDR3aa: CASSRGFKGETQYF

v_gene: TRBV25-1
d_gene: TRBD2
abundance: -
j_gene: TRBJ2-3
CDR3nt: TGTGCCAGCGGCACTAGCGGCCCCACAGATACGCAGTATTTT
CDR3aa: CASGTSGPTDTQYF

v_gene: TRBV10-3
d_gene: -
abundance: -
j_gene: TRBJ2-7
CDR3nt: TGTGCCATCAGTGACGCCGTCGAGCAGTACTTC
CDR3aa: CAISDAVEQYF

v_gene: TRBV6-5
d_gene: -
abundance: -
j_gene: TRBJ1-6
CDR3nt: TGTGCCAGCAGAAGTCTTTCACCCCTCCACTTT
CDR3aa: CASRSLSPLHF

v_gene: TRBV10-1
d_gene: TRBD2
abundance: -
j_gene: TRBJ2-1
CDR3nt: TGCGCCAGCAGCGCCCTAGCGGGAGGGCCGGCGGGCAATGAGCAGTTCTTC
CDR3aa: CASSALAGGPAGNEQFF

v_gene: TRBV5-8
d_gene: -
abundance: -
j_gene: TRBJ2-1
CDR3nt: TGTGCCAGCAGCCGGACGACCGGGGGCCGCAATGAGCAGTTCTTC
CDR3aa: CASSRTTGGRNEQFF

v_gene: TRBV28
d_gene: -
abundance: once
j_gene: TRBJ1-3
CDR3nt: TGTGCCAGCATTTCGGCCTCAACTGGAAACACCATATATTTT
CDR3aa: CASISASTGNTIYF

v_gene: TRBV6-6
d_gene: -
abundance: -
j_gene: TRBJ2-7
CDR3nt: TGTGCCAGCAGAACCGTTTACGAGCAGTACTTC
CDR3aa: CASRTVYEQYF

v_gene: TRBV11-2
d_gene: -
abundance: -
j_gene: TRBJ1-1
CDR3nt: TGTGCCAGCAGCTTACCTTGGGCCGTGAACACTGAAGCTTTCTTT
CDR3aa: CASSLPWAVNTEAFF

v_gene: TRBV10-3
d_gene: -
abundance: -
j_gene: TRBJ2-1
CDR3nt: TGTGCCATCAGTGCTGGGGCGAATAGGAATGAGCAGTTCTTC
CDR3aa: CAISAGANRNEQFF

v_gene: TRBV25-1
d_gene: TRBD2
abundance: -
j_gene: TRBJ2-3
CDR3nt: TGTGCCAGCAGTGAATACAGGGCCGGGAGGTCAGATACGCAGTATTTT
CDR3aa: CASSEYRAGRSDTQYF

v_gene: TRBV9
d_gene: TRBD2
abundance: -
j_gene: TRBJ2-7
CDR3nt: TGTGCCAGCAGCGTAGTAACCGAAGCGGGAGTTTCCTTCGAGCAGTACTTC
CDR3aa: CASSVVTEAGVSFEQYF

v_gene: TRBV7-9
d_gene: -
abundance: -
j_gene: TRBJ2-5
CDR3nt: TGTGCCAGCAGCTTAGGAGGGTCGCGTCAAGAGACCCAGTACTTC
CDR3aa: CASSLGGSRQETQYF